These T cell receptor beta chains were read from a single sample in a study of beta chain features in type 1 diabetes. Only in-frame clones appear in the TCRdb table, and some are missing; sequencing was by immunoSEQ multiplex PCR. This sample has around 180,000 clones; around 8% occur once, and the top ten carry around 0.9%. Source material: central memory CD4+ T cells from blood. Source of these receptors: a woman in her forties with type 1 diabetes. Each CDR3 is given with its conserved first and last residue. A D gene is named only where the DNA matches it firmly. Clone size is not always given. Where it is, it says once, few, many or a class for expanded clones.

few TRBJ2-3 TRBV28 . TGTGCCAGCAGGGGGGGGGTACAGGGCCATACGCAGTATTTT CASRGGVQGHTQYF
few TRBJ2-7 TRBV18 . TGTGCCAGCTCACCACGGACAGCGAACGAGCAGTACTTC CASSPRTANEQYF
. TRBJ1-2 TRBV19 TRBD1 TGTGCCAGTAGTTCGACGGACAGGTATGGCTACACCTTC CASSSTDRYGYTF
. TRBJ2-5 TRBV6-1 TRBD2 TGTGCCAGCAGCACGGGCGGGAGTAGAGTAGAGACCCAGTACTTC CASSTGGSRVETQYF
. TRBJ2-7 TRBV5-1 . TGCGCCAGCAGCTTGGGGGCTAATACCTACGAGCAGTACTTC CASSLGANTYEQYF
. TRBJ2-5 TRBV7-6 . TGTGCCAGCAGCTTGGCCCCAGAGACCCAGTACTTC CASSLAPETQYF
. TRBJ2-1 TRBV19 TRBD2 TGTGCCAGTAGGTCGACTAGCGGGGGCCCTGAGCAGTTCTTC CASRSTSGGPEQFF
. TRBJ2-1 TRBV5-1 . TGCGCCAGCAGCTACCTACAGGGTTTGGACAATGAGCAGTTCTTC CASSYLQGLDNEQFF
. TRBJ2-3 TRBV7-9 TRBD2 TGTGCCAGCAGCTTTGTAGCGGGAGGAACAGATACGCAGTATTTT CASSFVAGGTDTQYF
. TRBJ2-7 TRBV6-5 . TGTGCCAGCAGTAAGGCCGGGGAGGTCTACGAGCAGTACTTC CASSKAGEVYEQYF
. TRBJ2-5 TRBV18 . TGTGCCAGCTCACCGGCGGGTGTCGCCTACCAAGAGACCCAGTACTTC CASSPAGVAYQETQYF
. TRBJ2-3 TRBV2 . TGTGCCAGCAGTGACCAGGGCACAGATACGCAGTATTTT CASSDQGTDTQYF
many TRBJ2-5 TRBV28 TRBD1 TGTGCCAGCAGCCGGGACAGGAGACAAGAGACCCAGTACTTC CASSRDRRQETQYF
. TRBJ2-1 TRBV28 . TGTGCCAGCCTCTCAATGGGAGACTACAATGAGCAGTTCTTC CASLSMGDYNEQFF
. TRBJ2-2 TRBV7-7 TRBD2 TGTGCCAGCAGCTTGGGACTAGCGGGAGGTCTGAACACCGGGGAGCTGTTTTTT CASSLGLAGGLNTGELFF
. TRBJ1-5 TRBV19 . TGTGCCAGTAGTATAAGGGGCGCCCTGGAGCCCCAGCATTTT CASSIRGALEPQHF
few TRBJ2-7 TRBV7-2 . TGTGCCAGCAGCTTAGATCGGGGGTCCAACGAGCAGTACTTC CASSLDRGSNEQYF
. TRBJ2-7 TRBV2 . TGTGCCGGGGGGACAGTCGCCTACGAGCAGTACTTC CAGGTVAYEQYF
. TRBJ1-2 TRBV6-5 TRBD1 TGTGCCAGCAGGATTCAGGGGGGCAACTATGGCTACACCTTC CASRIQGGNYGYTF
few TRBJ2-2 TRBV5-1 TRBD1 TGCGCCAGCAGTCCCGGACAGGCGAACACCGGGGAGCTGTTTTTT CASSPGQANTGELFF